These 29 T cell receptor beta chains were all obtained from the same sample, sequenced in a study of Graves' ophthalmopathy and Graves' hyperthyroidism. From RNA, the CDR3 regions of TCR beta chains were amplified and sequenced. Investigators did first-round RT-PCR with HTBI primers, then second-round multiplex PCR. TCRdb recomputed calls from the multiplex PCR reads with MiXCR, one row per CDR3 protein. The sample lists about 740,000 distinct CDR3 sequences; 40% were seen once. Sequencing input: peripheral blood. The source is an adult man with Graves' ophthalmopathy.

The V call is TRBV24-1, the J call TRBJ1-5; the D gene is possibly TRBD1 (5 bases). Germline CDR1 KGHDR, CDR2 SFDVKD. This CDR3 is built from 14 residues. V was clipped by 11 bases and J by 4 bases, with 17 bases between them. For the CDR3, the DNA is TGTGCCAGCTCACCAGGCAGGGAGAATCAGCCCCAGCATTTT. It yields the protein CASSPGRENQPQHF.

The V gene is TRBV20-1, the J gene TRBJ1-1; TRBD1 is a possible D gene (6 bases). This CDR3 is built from 12 residues. Trimming took 6 bases from V and 4 from J, leaving 12 bases between them. From germline, CDR1 is DFQATT and CDR2 SNEGSKA (reference sequence). DNA for the CDR3: TGCAGTGCGGGCAGGGGAGGCACTGAAGCTTTCTTT. It encodes CSAGRGGTEAFF.

Ten or more counts support this clonotype. CDR3 in amino acids: CASSGLEAFF. CDR3 nucleotide sequence: TGTGCCAGCAGTGGATTAGAAGCTTTCTTT. The gene calls are TRBV2 and TRBJ1-1, with D unresolved. V lost 4 bases and J 8 bases, leaving 5 bases between the germline ends. Germline CDR1 is SNHLY and CDR2 is FYNNEI. There are 10 residues in the CDR3.

In regard to this clonotype: A much larger clone lies one base from this, so it may be a read error. V and J are TRBV7-2 and TRBJ2-5; TRBD1 aligns across 7 bases. Germline V lookup: CDR1 SGHTA, CDR2 FQGNSA. The CDR3 covers 13 residues. DNA of the CDR3: TGTGCCAGCAGCATCAGACAGGGTGAAGCGCAGAACTTC. It is translated as CASSIRQGEAQNF.

The sample holds a few counts of this clonotype. The CDR3 DNA reads TGTGCCACCAGCAGAGATTCAATGGCGGGGGCCCTCAGCTTTAACACCGGGGAGCTGTTTTTT. Amino acid sequence: CATSRDSMAGALSFNTGELFF. The genes are TRBV15 and TRBJ2-2; perhaps TRBD2 as D (7 bases). Germline V lookup: CDR1 LNHNV, CDR2 YYDKDF (reference sequence). The CDR3 spans 21 residues. V was cut by 0 bases and J by 2 bases, with 25 bases left in between.

This clonotype was seen ten or more times. This sequence joins TRBV7-9 and TRBJ1-2; tentative D call: TRBD1 (5 bases). With 2 bases removed from V and 3 bases from J, the gap between germline ends came to 16 bases. This CDR3 spans 16 amino acids. CDR1 and CDR2 from the germline V gene are SEHNR and FQNEAQ (reference sequence). The CDR3 here is CASSLPRDVEYYGYTF. In DNA form, the CDR3 reads TGTGCCAGCAGCTTACCTCGGGACGTAGAATACTATGGCTACACCTTC.

Note on this clonotype: A much larger clone lies a single base off, so this may be a read error. This chain joins TRBV14 and TRBJ1-1, with a weak D call TRBD1 (5 bases). Germline-derived CDR1 and CDR2 are SGHDN and FVKESK. There are 14 residues in the CDR3. Here the CDR3 DNA reads TGTGCCAGCGGCCATAGGACACCGAACACTGAAGCTTTCTTT. It specifies CASGHRTPNTEAFF.

The table lists this clonotype with a few counts. This rearrangement joins TRBV9 to TRBJ1-1; 9 bases match TRBD1. After removal of 6 bases from V and 5 bases from J, the junction contained 17 bases not matched to a gene. The germline gives CDR1 SGDLS, CDR2 YYNGEE. This CDR3 is built from 17 residues. The CDR3 sequence: CASNAGTGSRRNTEAFF. DNA for the CDR3: TGTGCCAGCAACGCCGGGACAGGGAGTCGGAGAAATACTGAAGCTTTCTTT.

The chain links TRBV24-1 to TRBJ1-5, with 8 bases aligning to TRBD1. The CDR3 runs 14 residues. Germline CDR1 is KGHDR and CDR2 is SFDVKD. V trimming: 11 bases; J trimming: 7 bases; junction bases outside the gene matches: 12. Here the CDR3 DNA reads TGTGCCAGCAGGCCTGCGACAGGGGTCCAGCCCCAGCATTTT. It specifies CASRPATGVQPQHF.

This clonotype was seen at least ten times. This sequence joins TRBV15 and TRBJ2-7; D is perhaps TRBD1 or TRBD2 (5 bases each). This CDR3 is 15 amino acids long. Germline V gene sequence: CDR1 LNHNV, CDR2 YYDKDF (reference sequence). Trimming removed 1 base from V and 5 bases from J, with 15 bases in between. The CDR3 region is CATSRGDGTNHEQYF. CDR3 DNA sequence: TGTGCCACCAGCAGAGGAGACGGGACCAACCACGAGCAGTACTTC.

This clonotype was counted once. It may be a read error: a sequence one base away is much more abundant. The CDR3 reads CANSHKTGLSSPLHF. CDR3 DNA sequence: TGTGCCAATAGCCACAAAACGGGACTTTCTTCACCCCTCCACTTT. The V and J genes are TRBV19 and TRBJ1-6; D possibly corresponds to TRBD1 (5 bases). This CDR3 region has 15 residues. Trimming took 10 bases from V and 9 from J, leaving 22 bases between them. Looked up from germline, CDR1 is LNHDA and CDR2 is SQIVND (reference sequence). The variable domain in full, completed from reference TRBV19 and TRBJ1-6, reads DGGITQSPKYLFRKEGQNVTLSCEQNLNHDAMYWYRQDPGQGLRLIYYSQIVNDFQKGDIAEGYSVSREKKESFPLTVTSAQKNPTAFYLCANSHKTGLSSPLHFGNGTRLTVT.

V and J are TRBV7-9 and TRBJ1-4; TRBD1 agrees at 8 bases. The V and J ends lost 4 bases and 10 bases, in that order; junction bases with no gene match: 8. Germline CDR1 and CDR2: SEHNR and FQNEAQ (reference sequence). The CDR3 covers 14 residues. The CDR3 region is CASSYGQGDVKLFF. In DNA form, the CDR3 reads TGTGCCAGCAGCTATGGACAGGGCGATGTAAAACTGTTTTTT. The full variable domain, its missing parts supplied by reference TRBV7-9 and TRBJ1-4, is DTGVSQNPRHKITKRGQNVTFRCDPISEHNRLYWYRQTLGQGPEFLTYFQNEAQLEKSRLLSDRFSAERPKGSFSTLEIQRTEQGDSAMYLCASSYGQGDVKLFFGSGTQLSVL.

CDR3 DNA sequence: TGTGCCAGCAGTCCAGGCCGGGACAGTCCCGGGGAGCTGTTTTTT. Protein sequence: CASSPGRDSPGELFF. The chain links TRBV25-1 to TRBJ2-2; 7 bases agree with TRBD1. V shed 5 bases, J shed 6 bases, and the junction held 9 bases outside the gene matches. The length of the CDR3 is 15 residues. Germline V gene sequence: CDR1 MGHDK, CDR2 SYGVNS.

This chain links TRBV25-1 with TRBJ2-2, with a tentative D call TRBD2 (6 bases). Per germline, CDR1 MGHDK and CDR2 SYGVNS. This CDR3 region has 16 residues. Trimming shortened V by 4 bases and J by 5 bases, and 17 bases separated the two germline ends. CDR3 sequence reads: CASSGFGPGGTGELFF. The CDR3 DNA reads TGTGCCAGCAGTGGATTTGGCCCCGGGGGTACCGGGGAGCTGTTTTTT.

This clonotype was found once. The V and J genes are TRBV9 and TRBJ2-5; 8 positions agree with TRBD2. This CDR3 has 14 amino acids. Germline V gene sequence: CDR1 SGDLS, CDR2 YYNGEE. With 4 bases clipped from V and 7 bases from J, the junction kept 9 bases outside the gene matches. Written as DNA, the CDR3 is TGTGCCAGCAGCTCGGGAGGGTTCGATGTGACCCAGTACTTC. Translated, it gives CASSSGGFDVTQYF.

This clonotype was seen only a few times. V usage is TRBV6-1 and J usage is TRBJ2-7, with D perhaps matching TRBD1 (6 bases). V shed 0 bases and J shed 2 bases, with 17 bases lying between them. Germline CDR1 MNHNS, CDR2 SASEGT. CDR3 length: 17 amino acids. The CDR3 sequence: CASSEATGPAVTYEQYF. The DNA for the CDR3 is TGTGCCAGCAGTGAAGCAACAGGGCCGGCCGTGACCTACGAGCAGTACTTC.

This sequence joins TRBV6-4 and TRBJ2-7; 8 nucleotides line up with TRBD1. The CDR3 contains 16 residues. From germline, CDR1 is MRHNA and CDR2 SNTAGT. V dropped 5 bases and J dropped 4; count of bases not matched to a gene: 13. CDR3 in DNA: TGTGCCAGCAGTTACCTTCGGACAGGGTTGTCTTACGAGCAGTACTTC. Protein sequence: CASSYLRTGLSYEQYF.

A few counts support this clonotype. The chain couples TRBV6-5 to TRBJ1-1; a possible D gene is TRBD1 (5 bases). V was shortened by 6 bases and J by 2 bases, with 13 bases between the two germline ends. The V gene's germline CDR1 is MNHEY and CDR2 SVGAGI. The CDR3 is 14 residues long. The CDR3 DNA follows: TGTGCCAGCAGCCCAACGACAGATAACACTGAAGCTTTCTTT. Protein: CASSPTTDNTEAFF.

The chain couples TRBV6-5 to TRBJ1-3; no clear D gene. Per germline, CDR1 MNHEY and CDR2 SVGAGI. The CDR3 has 13 amino acids. V was shortened by 3 bases and J by 4 bases, with 7 bases between the two germline ends. The CDR3 loop is CASSYWVGNTIYF. In nucleotides, the CDR3 is TGTGCCAGCAGTTATTGGGTCGGAAACACCATATATTTT.

In regard to this clonotype: An end of the junction differs from the germline gene, which may be a read error. The chain carries TRBV24-1 and TRBJ2-5, with a tentative D call TRBD1 (6 bases). Germline CDR1 and CDR2: KGHDR and SFDVKD. CDR3 size: 14 residues. In DNA, the CDR3 is TGTGCCAGCAGTCCACAGGGAGTCCAAGAGACCCAGTACTTC. Translating gives CASSPQGVQETQYF.

This clonotype was recorded at least ten times. The chain links TRBV19 to TRBJ2-7; possibly TRBD1 for D (6 bases). Looked up from germline, CDR1 is LNHDA and CDR2 is SQIVND (reference sequence). V was trimmed by 3 bases and J by 5 bases, leaving 14 bases between them. The CDR3 contains 14 residues. CDR3 coding DNA: TGTGCCAGTAGTATGGGAGCAGGGGACCACGAGCAGTACTTC. Protein sequence: CASSMGAGDHEQYF.

The table lists this clonotype with a few counts. The chain is built from TRBV19 and TRBJ1-5; D unresolved. The germline V gene has CDR1 LNHDA and CDR2 SQIVND (reference sequence). This CDR3 is built from 17 residues. V was cut by 3 bases and J by 3 bases, with 18 bases left in between. In DNA, the CDR3 is TGTGCCAGTAGTATTTTAGGGAGAAAGGAAGACAATCAGCCCCAGCATTTT. As protein: CASSILGRKEDNQPQHF.

V usage is TRBV6-5 and J usage is TRBJ1-1; 7 nucleotides match TRBD1. This CDR3 comprises 14 residues. The trim removed 2 bases at V and 3 bases at J, leaving 3 bases unmatched. Germline CDR1 and CDR2: MNHEY and SVGAGI. CDR3 DNA: TGTGCCAGCAGTTACGAGGGGGCTTACACTGAAGCTTTCTTT. Protein: CASSYEGAYTEAFF.

The chain couples TRBV10-3 to TRBJ2-5; D is unclear. V was cut by 5 bases and J by 1 base, with 8 bases left in between. This CDR3 region has 13 residues. CDR1 is ENHRY, CDR2 SYGVKD, per germline. The CDR3 DNA is TGTGCCATCAGTTTGGCGCGCCAAGAGACCCAGTACTTC. It specifies CAISLARQETQYF.

This clonotype appeared a few times. The V and J genes are TRBV20-1 and TRBJ2-5; 9 nucleotides line up with TRBD1. From germline, CDR1 is DFQATT and CDR2 SNEGSKA (reference sequence). Trimming removed 5 bases from V and 4 bases from J; junction bases left unmatched: 8. The CDR3 covers 14 residues. In DNA, the CDR3 is TGCAGTGCTCTCTTGACAGGGGGTGTAGAGACCCAGTACTTC. This sequence encodes CSALLTGGVETQYF.

The chain links TRBV4-2 to TRBJ1-6; D remains ambiguous. This CDR3 is 15 amino acids long. The V end lost 0 bases, the J end lost 9 bases, and 12 bases lay between the germline ends. In germline, CDR1 is LGHNA, CDR2 YNFKEQ. DNA of the CDR3: TGTGCCAGCAGCCAAGATCGGTCGGCAGGTTCACCCCTCCACTTT. Its protein is CASSQDRSAGSPLHF.

This clonotype was counted a few times. One end of the junction does not line up with germline, which may come from a read error. The J gene is TRBJ1-1, the V gene TRBV10-2, with TRBD1 matching 7 bases. Germline values: CDR1 WSHSY, CDR2 SAAADI. This CDR3 contains 15 residues. The CDR3 DNA is TGTGCCAGCAGTGAAAGGGGGCTATTGAACACTGAAGCTTTCTTT. Translating it yields CASSERGLLNTEAFF.

The genes are TRBV20-1 and TRBJ2-5, with D unresolved. The V gene lost 5 bases and the J gene lost 2 bases, with 21 bases spanning the gap. The V gene's germline CDR1 is DFQATT and CDR2 SNEGSKA (reference sequence). The CDR3 is 16 residues long. CDR3 sequence (DNA): TGCAGTGCTCCTGTACAGCTGGGGAACACACAAGAGACCCAGTACTTC. It is translated as CSAPVQLGNTQETQYF.

This clonotype was found many times. The rearrangement joins TRBV10-3 to TRBJ2-7; D not resolved. This CDR3 is 12 amino acids long. The V and J ends lost 8 bases and 0 bases respectively, with 8 bases between them. Germline V lookup: CDR1 ENHRY, CDR2 SYGVKD. CDR3 region: CAIARNSYEQYF. The CDR3, as DNA: TGTGCCATCGCCAGGAACTCCTACGAGCAGTACTTC.